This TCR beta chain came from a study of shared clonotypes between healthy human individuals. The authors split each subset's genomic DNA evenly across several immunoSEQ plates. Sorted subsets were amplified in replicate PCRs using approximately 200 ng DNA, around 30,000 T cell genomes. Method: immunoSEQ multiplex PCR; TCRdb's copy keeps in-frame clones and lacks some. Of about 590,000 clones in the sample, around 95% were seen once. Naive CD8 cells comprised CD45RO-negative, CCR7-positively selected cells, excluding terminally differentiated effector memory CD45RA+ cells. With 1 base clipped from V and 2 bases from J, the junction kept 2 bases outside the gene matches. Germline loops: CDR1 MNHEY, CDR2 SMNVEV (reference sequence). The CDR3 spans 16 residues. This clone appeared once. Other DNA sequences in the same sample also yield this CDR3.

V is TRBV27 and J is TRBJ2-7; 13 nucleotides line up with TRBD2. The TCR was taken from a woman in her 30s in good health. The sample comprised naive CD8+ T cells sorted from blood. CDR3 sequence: CASSLLLAGGPYEQYF. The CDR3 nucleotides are TGTGCCAGCAGTTTATTACTAGCGGGAGGGCCCTACGAGCAGTACTTC.